This record looks at one TCR beta chain sequence and its context. Its antigen is undetermined. The assay was immunoSEQ multiplex PCR, and TCRdb's table has in-frame clones only and misses some. The sample lists over 120,000 clones, approximately 86% occurring once. With 0 bases removed from V and 3 bases from J, the gap between germline ends came to 12 bases. The CDR3 contains 16 residues. This sample stems from a study of radiation and T cells in renal cell carcinoma. Overall study findings and caveats: In blood, top tumor clones expanded by 2 weeks, shrinking by 4. Baseline intratumoral clonotype presence is unknown without pretreatment biopsies.

Time point: blood 4 weeks post-SBRT, at nephrectomy. Described treatment: 15 Gy SBRT to primary tumor, nephrectomy 4 weeks later. Clear cell pathology was present in this patient's renal cell carcinoma. The chain combines TRBV23-1 with TRBJ2-1; a possible D gene is TRBD1 (5 bases). TRBV23-1 is marked as an open reading frame, function uncertain. The specimen was blood, collected from a patient whose treatment included radiotherapy and nephrectomy. The source of this sequence is a woman aged 45-65 years with renal cell carcinoma. CDR3 protein: CASSQSVTVLYNEQFF. In nucleotides, the CDR3 is TGCGCCAGCAGTCAATCAGTGACAGTACTCTACAATGAGCAGTTCTTC.